The 25 T cell receptor beta chains in this list originate from one sample, sequenced in a study of cytomegalovirus exposure and HLA in healthy donors. Use of 60 Vbeta and 13 Jbeta primers characterized the PCR. Produced via immunoSEQ multiplex PCR; TCRdb's table is partial and in-frame only. The sample lists some 140,000 clones, roughly four fifths seen once, with 1.3% in the top ten. Sequencing input: PBMCs. The receptors shown here come from a woman aged 40 to 50 in good health and CMV-seronegative.

This clone was seen only once. The chain recombines TRBV6-5 with TRBJ2-3; 12 positions match TRBD1. The junction had 8 bases not matched to a gene; V was cut back by 7 bases and J by 6 bases. The CDR3 runs 15 residues. Germline CDR1 and CDR2: MNHEY and SVGAGI. The CDR3 here is CASKARGQGADTQYF. The CDR3 nucleotides read TGTGCCAGCAAAGCCCGGGGACAGGGGGCGGATACGCAGTATTTT.

V is TRBV27 and J is TRBJ2-7, with 9 bases lining up with TRBD2. The ends lost 2 bases at V and 6 bases at J; junction bases unmatched: 8. CDR1 MNHEY and CDR2 SMNVEV come from the germline V gene (reference sequence). The CDR3 length is 15 residues. The CDR3 coding sequence is TGTGCCAGCAGTTTACGAGCGGGGGGTGATGGCGAGCAGTACGTC. It codes for CASSLRAGGDGEQYV.

A single count supports this clone. The chain has TRBV9 and TRBJ2-7; maybe TRBD2 (5 bases). Germline loops: CDR1 SGDLS, CDR2 YYNGEE. V lost 4 bases, J lost 4 bases, and 15 bases lay in between. The CDR3 consists of 14 residues. The CDR3: CASSPLRVGYEQYF. The CDR3 nucleotides read TGTGCCAGCAGCCCTTTGCGGGTCGGATACGAGCAGTACTTC.

This chain uses TRBV5-6 with TRBJ2-2; 7 bases agree with TRBD1. The CDR3 totals 16 residues. Germline CDR1 reads SGHDT; CDR2 reads YYEEEE. V gave up 1 base and J gave up 4 bases; unmatched junction bases: 7. CDR3 nucleotide sequence: TGTGCCAGCAGCTTGACAGGGGCTATTCTCACCGGGGAGCTGTTTTTT. This translates into CASSLTGAILTGELFF.

The DNA of the CDR3 is TGTGCCACCAGCAGAGATCCACGAAAGGGGGGCTACACCTTC. This gives the protein CATSRDPRKGGYTF. The gene calls are TRBV15 and TRBJ1-2; maybe TRBD1 (5 bases). This CDR3 is built from 14 residues. Trimming took off 0 bases at V and 8 bases at J, with 13 bases between the two ends. Germline CDR1 LNHNV, CDR2 YYDKDF (reference sequence).

Worth noting for this clone: A read error may account for a junction end that differs from germline. The chain recombines TRBV5-6 with TRBJ2-7, with D unclear. CDR1 is SGHDT, CDR2 YYEEEE, per germline. CDR3 length: 16 residues. In nucleotides, the CDR3 is TGTGCCAGCAGCTTGTTCTTCGCGGTGAGCTCCTACGAGCAGTGCTTC. This gives the protein CASSLFFAVSSYEQCF.

The rearrangement links TRBV11-2 to TRBJ2-5; 8 positions agree with TRBD1. Germline CDR1 SGHAT, CDR2 FQNNGV. The length of the CDR3 is 17 residues. V dropped 0 bases and J dropped 5; count of bases not matched to a gene: 11. The CDR3 loop reads CASSLEGTGGGLETQYF. The CDR3 DNA is TGTGCCAGCAGCTTAGAAGGGACAGGTGGAGGGCTGGAGACCCAGTACTTC.

Written as DNA, the CDR3 is TGTGCCAGCAGCTTAGATCTTCTAGGAGGGGTCGGCTACACCTTC. Translation: CASSLDLLGGVGYTF. The chain couples TRBV7-2 to TRBJ1-2; possibly TRBD1 for D (5 bases). Trimming removed 1 base from V and 8 bases from J, with 17 bases in between. CDR1 SGHTA and CDR2 FQGNSA come from the germline V gene. The CDR3 contains 15 residues.

The chain has TRBV19 and TRBJ1-3; 7 bases line up with TRBD1. CDR1 and CDR2 from the germline V gene are LNHDA and SQIVND (reference sequence). After removal of 5 bases from V and 0 bases from J, the junction contained 7 bases not matched to a gene. CDR3 length: 16 residues. The CDR3 DNA follows: TGTGCCAGTAGTGTACAGGGGACAATCTCTGGAAACACCATATATTTT. Its translation: CASSVQGTISGNTIYF. The full variable domain, completed using reference TRBV19 and TRBJ1-3, is DGGITQSPKYLFRKEGQNVTLSCEQNLNHDAMYWYRQDPGQGLRLIYYSQIVNDFQKGDIAEGYSVSREKKESFPLTVTSAQKNPTAFYLCASSVQGTISGNTIYFGEGSWLTVV.

V gene TRBV13 combines with J gene TRBJ1-4; 10 bases map to TRBD1. V was pared by 0 bases and J by 6 bases, with 1 base of the junction left unmatched. Germline V CDR1 and CDR2: PRHDT, FYEKMQ (reference sequence). This CDR3 spans 15 amino acids. The CDR3 coding sequence is TGTGCCAGCAGCTTAGGAGGGACAGGGGATGAAAAACTGTTTTTT. Translation gives CASSLGGTGDEKLFF.

This chain uses TRBV18 with TRBJ1-6; weak D call: TRBD1 (5 bases). The germline V gene has CDR1 KGHSH and CDR2 LQKENI. This CDR3 comprises 17 residues. Trimming shortened V by 5 bases and J by 0 bases, and 14 bases separated the two germline ends. The CDR3 sequence is CASSTGRQSSYNSPLHF. The CDR3 region has the DNA TGTGCCAGCTCAACAGGACGGCAAAGCTCCTATAATTCACCCCTCCACTTT. The whole variable domain, filled in from reference TRBV18 and TRBJ1-6, reads NAGVMQNPRHLVRRRGQEARLRCSPMKGHSHVYWYRQLPEEGLKFMVYLQKENIIDESGMPKERFSAEFPKEGPSILRIQQVVRGDSAAYFCASSTGRQSSYNSPLHFGNGTRLTVT.

The DNA of the CDR3 is TGTGCCAGCAGCCCCGGGACAGGGGTGAATGAGCAGTTCTTC. Translating gives CASSPGTGVNEQFF. The rearrangement joins TRBV7-6 to TRBJ2-1; 10 bases are a match to TRBD1. Losses at the gene ends were 5 bases for V and 7 bases for J; bases not matched to a gene: 5. The CDR3 runs 14 residues. CDR1 and CDR2 (germline): SGHVS, FNYEAQ.

This clone was seen a handful of times. The chain combines TRBV21-1 with TRBJ2-5; the table gives TRBD1 as D, unverified against the DNA. TRBV21-1 constitutes a pseudogene. The CDR3 extends over 15 amino acids. As DNA, the CDR3 is TGTGCCAGCAGCAAAGGAAGGGACAGGGTAGAGACCCAGTACTTC. It specifies CASSKGRDRVETQYF.

V usage is TRBV7-2 and J usage is TRBJ1-6; perhaps TRBD1 as D (5 bases). V lost 7 bases and J 10 bases, leaving 14 bases between the germline ends. CDR1 is SGHTA and CDR2 is FQGNSA in the germline V gene. This CDR3 spans 13 amino acids. This CDR3 reads CASTQEGRSPLHF. CDR3 sequence (DNA): TGTGCCAGCACCCAGGAGGGACGATCACCCCTCCACTTT.

This rearrangement joins TRBV7-9 to TRBJ2-3; TRBD1 matches at 7 bases. V shed 1 base, J shed 2 bases, and the junction held 3 bases outside the gene matches. Germline V gene sequence: CDR1 SEHNR, CDR2 FQNEAQ (reference sequence). The CDR3 sequence is 15 residues long. The CDR3 is CASSLGQGYTDTQYF. In DNA form, the CDR3 reads TGTGCCAGCAGCTTAGGACAGGGATACACAGATACGCAGTATTTT.

The J gene is TRBJ2-1, the V gene TRBV28, with TRBD1 matching 10 bases. CDR1 MDHEN and CDR2 SYDVKM come from the germline V gene. The CDR3 sequence is 14 residues long. V trimming: 3 bases; J trimming: 6 bases; junction bases outside the gene matches: 2. The CDR3 protein is CASSLTGGRNEQFF. CDR3 coding DNA: TGTGCCAGCAGTTTGACAGGGGGCCGCAATGAGCAGTTCTTC.

This clone appeared a few times. The chain is built from TRBV7-9 and TRBJ1-3; D uncertain. Trimming stripped 6 bases from V and 0 bases from J, with 12 bases between. CDR1 is SEHNR, CDR2 FQNEAQ, per germline (reference sequence). The length of the CDR3 is 15 residues. The CDR3 DNA reads as TGTGCCAGCAGTAAGGACGGGAACTCTGGAAACACCATATATTTT. This codes for CASSKDGNSGNTIYF.

The chain is built from TRBV5-1 and TRBJ1-1, with a weak D call TRBD1 (6 bases). V was cut by 0 bases and J by 3 bases, with 9 bases left in between. The CDR3 totals 14 residues. CDR1 SGHRS and CDR2 YFSETQ come from the germline V gene. Written as DNA, the CDR3 is TGCGCCAGCAGCTTGGAAGGGGGATACACTGAAGCTTTCTTT. Translated, it gives CASSLEGGYTEAFF.

This clone has only a few counts. The chain combines TRBV27 with TRBJ1-2, with 9 positions matching TRBD1. Trimming removed 5 bases from V and 3 bases from J; junction bases left unmatched: 10. In germline, CDR1 is MNHEY, CDR2 SMNVEV (reference sequence). The CDR3 length is 16 residues. CDR3: CASSPPPGQGHYGYTF. For the CDR3, the DNA is TGTGCCAGCAGTCCCCCCCCGGGACAGGGACACTATGGCTACACCTTC.

This clone was seen only a few times. This rearrangement joins TRBV6-5 to TRBJ1-3; D gene unclear. V lost 2 bases and J lost 0, with 5 bases in between. This CDR3 has 14 amino acids. Per the germline V gene, CDR1 is MNHEY and CDR2 is SVGAGI. Here the CDR3 reads CASSYTSSGNTIYF. CDR3 DNA sequence: TGTGCCAGCAGTTACACAAGCTCTGGAAACACCATATATTTT.

The chain links TRBV6-1 to TRBJ2-7, with D tentatively TRBD1 (6 bases). V was shortened by 9 bases and J by 1 base, with 13 bases between the two germline ends. Germline V CDR1 and CDR2: MNHNS, SASEGT. CDR3 length: 13 residues. For the CDR3, the DNA is TGTGCCAGTCTACAGGGCCGGTCCTACGAGCAGTACTTC. Protein sequence: CASLQGRSYEQYF.

This chain joins TRBV7-8 and TRBJ2-1; 7 positions match TRBD2. The germline gives CDR1 SGHVS, CDR2 FQNEAQ. This CDR3 contains 15 residues. J lost 0 bases, V lost 4 bases, and 3 bases had no gene match. The DNA for the CDR3 is TGTGCCAGCAGCTGGGACTACAGCTCCTACAATGAGCAGTTCTTC. It translates to CASSWDYSSYNEQFF.

The chain carries TRBV5-1 and TRBJ2-5; 8 nucleotides line up with TRBD1. The germline gives CDR1 SGHRS, CDR2 YFSETQ. The CDR3 sequence is 13 residues long. J was trimmed by 5 bases and V by 3 bases; bases with no gene match: 3. This CDR3 is CASSSTGDETQYF. The CDR3 DNA reads TGCGCCAGCAGCTCGACAGGGGATGAGACCCAGTACTTC.

This clone has only a few counts. This chain links TRBV19 with TRBJ2-5; possible D gene TRBD2, 6 bases. V gave up 3 bases and J gave up 6 bases, with 14 bases separating them. Germline CDR1 and CDR2: LNHDA and SQIVND (reference sequence). CDR3 length: 14 residues. CDR3 amino acids: CASSMRDPLQTQYF. The CDR3 DNA reads TGTGCCAGTAGTATGCGGGACCCACTACAGACCCAGTACTTC.

J is TRBJ1-1 and V is TRBV7-2, with a possible D match to TRBD1 (5 bases). This CDR3 has 13 residues. Trimming took off 5 bases at V and 5 bases at J, with 12 bases between the two ends. In germline, CDR1 is SGHTA, CDR2 FQGNSA. DNA of the CDR3: TGTGCCAGCAGCCGGGGGGGGGTAACTGAAGCTTTCTTT. Translating gives CASSRGGVTEAFF.